These 11 T cell receptor beta chains originate from one sample sequenced in a study of cytomegalovirus exposure and HLA in healthy donors. In the PCR, 60 Vbeta and 13 Jbeta primers were used. The repertoire was sequenced with immunoSEQ multiplex PCR; TCRdb's copy has only in-frame clones and lacks some. There are some 200,000 clones in the sample; roughly 80% occur only once, and approximately 6.5% lies in the top ten. Source material: PBMCs. The receptors come from a woman in her fifties or sixties in good health and CMV-seropositive.

V gene TRBV7-6 combines with J gene TRBJ2-1; maybe TRBD2 (6 bases). The V end lost 0 bases, the J end lost 3 bases, and 12 bases lay between the germline ends. CDR3 length: 16 amino acids. CDR1 and CDR2 (germline): SGHVS, FNYEAQ. The CDR3 protein is CASSLAQWRDYNEQFF. The CDR3 coding sequence is TGTGCCAGCAGCTTAGCGCAGTGGCGGGACTACAATGAGCAGTTCTTC.

The chain couples TRBV7-2 to TRBJ2-7; 10 positions agree with TRBD2. The CDR3 runs 16 residues. Germline V gives CDR1 SGHTA, CDR2 FQGNSA. After removal of 5 bases from V and 1 base from J, the junction contained 8 bases not matched to a gene. The DNA of the CDR3 is TGTGCCAGCAGCGCAAGGGTAGCGGGGGGTTCCTACGAGCAGTACTTC. It yields the protein CASSARVAGGSYEQYF.

The rearrangement joins TRBV18 to TRBJ1-4, with 9 bases aligning to TRBD1. The CDR3 spans 16 residues. V lost 4 bases and J lost 8; bases outside the gene matches: 11. Germline CDR1 and CDR2: KGHSH and LQKENI. The CDR3 sequence is CASSLNRDRDAEKLFF. CDR3 nucleotide sequence: TGTGCCAGCTCACTAAACCGGGACAGGGACGCGGAAAAACTGTTTTTT.

In its sample, this clone was seen a few times. V usage is TRBV7-6 and J usage is TRBJ1-2; 7 bases map to TRBD1. J was trimmed by 8 bases and V by 1 base; bases with no gene match: 10. Germline V gene lookup returns CDR1 SGHVS and CDR2 FNYEAQ. This CDR3 comprises 15 residues. The CDR3: CASSLEKTGSVGYTF. The DNA of the CDR3 is TGTGCCAGCAGCTTAGAAAAGACAGGGTCGGTAGGCTACACCTTC. Full variable domain (remainder filled in from reference TRBV7-6 and TRBJ1-2): GAGVSQSPRYKVTKRGQDVALRCDPISGHVSLYWYRQALGQGPEFLTYFNYEAQQDKSGLPNDRFSAERPEGSISTLTIQRTEQRDSAMYRCASSLEKTGSVGYTFGSGTRLTVV.

The chain combines TRBV5-1 with TRBJ2-3; no clear D gene. The CDR3 consists of 12 residues. Looked up from germline, CDR1 is SGHRS and CDR2 is YFSETQ. V was pared by 3 bases and J by 5 bases, with 7 bases between. For the CDR3, the DNA is TGCGCCAGCAGCTCCTATGTAGATACGCAGTATTTT. This sequence encodes CASSSYVDTQYF.

The V and J genes are TRBV29-1 and TRBJ2-3, with D possibly being TRBD2 (5 bases). V was trimmed by 0 bases and J by 6 bases, leaving 13 bases between them. CDR3 length: 14 residues. CDR1 is SQVTM, CDR2 ANQGSEA, per germline. The DNA of the CDR3 is TGCAGCGTTGAAGAGGGTGGGAGAGGTGATACGCAGTATTTT. Encoded protein: CSVEEGGRGDTQYF.

Comment on this clone: Other DNA sequences in this sample translate to the same CDR3. V usage is TRBV2 and J usage is TRBJ1-1; D is perhaps TRBD1 (5 bases). V gave up 5 bases and J gave up 1 base, with 14 bases separating them. From germline, CDR1 is SNHLY and CDR2 FYNNEI. CDR3 length equals 15 residues. Written as DNA, the CDR3 is TGTGCCAGCAGTTTACTATCTACAGGGAACACTGAAGCTTTCTTT. Protein: CASSLLSTGNTEAFF.

V gene TRBV11-2 combines with J gene TRBJ2-1; no clear D gene. The ends were cut back, 4 bases at V and 10 bases at J, with 8 bases in the middle. The CDR3 length is 11 residues. The germline V gene has CDR1 SGHAT and CDR2 FQNNGV. In nucleotides, the CDR3 is TGTGCCAGCAGCTCAGCGAGGGAGCAGTTCTTC. Residues: CASSSAREQFF.

The chain is built from TRBV6-5 and TRBJ2-3, with 9 bases lining up with TRBD2. The V gene end was trimmed by 4 bases and the J gene end by 0 bases; junction bases not matched to a gene: 5. The CDR3 covers 16 residues. Looked up from germline, CDR1 is MNHEY and CDR2 is SVGAGI. The CDR3 sequence is CASSSGSGSSTDTQYF. The CDR3 nucleotides read TGTGCCAGCAGTTCGGGTAGCGGGAGTAGCACAGATACGCAGTATTTT.

This rearrangement joins TRBV9 to TRBJ1-5; no clear D. Trimming pared 0 bases from V and 2 bases from J, leaving 9 bases between. The CDR3 runs to 15 residues. CDR1 is SGDLS and CDR2 is YYNGEE in the germline V gene. The CDR3 spells CASSVGGSGNQPQHF. CDR3 bases: TGTGCCAGCAGCGTAGGAGGGTCAGGCAATCAGCCCCAGCATTTT.

V is TRBV2 and J is TRBJ2-7; 8 bases agree with TRBD1. CDR1 is SNHLY, CDR2 FYNNEI, per germline. V was pared by 7 bases and J by 3 bases, with 11 bases of the junction left unmatched. The CDR3 sequence is 15 residues long. CDR3 nucleotides: TGTGCCAGCAATCCCGGGACAGGTGCCCGCTACGAGCAGTACTTC. Amino acids: CASNPGTGARYEQYF.